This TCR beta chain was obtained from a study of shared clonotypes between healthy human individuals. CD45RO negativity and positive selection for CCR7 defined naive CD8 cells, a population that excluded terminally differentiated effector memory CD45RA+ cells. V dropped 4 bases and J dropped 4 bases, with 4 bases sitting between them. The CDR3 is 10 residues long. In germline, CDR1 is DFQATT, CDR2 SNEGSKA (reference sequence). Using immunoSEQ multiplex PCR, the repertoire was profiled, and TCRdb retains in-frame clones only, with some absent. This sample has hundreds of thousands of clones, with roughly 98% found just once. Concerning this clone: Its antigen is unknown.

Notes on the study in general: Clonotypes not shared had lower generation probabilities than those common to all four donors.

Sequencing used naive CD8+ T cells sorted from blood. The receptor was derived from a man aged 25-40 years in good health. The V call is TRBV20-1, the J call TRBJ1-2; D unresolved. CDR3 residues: CSAITYGYTF. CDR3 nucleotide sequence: TGCAGTGCTATTACCTATGGCTACACCTTC.